Sequencing of this T cell receptor beta chain was carried out in a study of shared clonotypes between healthy human individuals. Study-wide results and limits: Clonotypes not shared had lower generation probabilities than those common to all four donors. For naive CD4 cells, approximately 5% of clonotypes were shared across a handful of donors.

The data were produced by immunoSEQ multiplex PCR, yet TCRdb's version contains in-frame clones alone and is incomplete. The data contain around 100,000 clones, around 66% of them singletons. Comment on this clone: Its antigen remains unidentified.

V trimming: 6 bases; J trimming: 10 bases; junction bases outside the gene matches: 6. Germline CDR1 reads WSHSY; CDR2 reads SAAADI. The CDR3 extends over 12 amino acids. Within Nashville, Tennessee resided all donors, each a Caucasian adult. The sequencing input was memory CD8+ T cells sorted from blood. Specified subset: CD45RO+ cells pooled with CCR7-negative TemRA cells. The chain carries TRBV10-2 and TRBJ2-1; 7 bases match TRBD1. The receptor's source is a woman aged 25 to 39 in good health. The CDR3 bases are TGCGCCAGCAGGGAACAGGGGAACGAGCAGTTCTTC. Translating it yields CASREQGNEQFF.